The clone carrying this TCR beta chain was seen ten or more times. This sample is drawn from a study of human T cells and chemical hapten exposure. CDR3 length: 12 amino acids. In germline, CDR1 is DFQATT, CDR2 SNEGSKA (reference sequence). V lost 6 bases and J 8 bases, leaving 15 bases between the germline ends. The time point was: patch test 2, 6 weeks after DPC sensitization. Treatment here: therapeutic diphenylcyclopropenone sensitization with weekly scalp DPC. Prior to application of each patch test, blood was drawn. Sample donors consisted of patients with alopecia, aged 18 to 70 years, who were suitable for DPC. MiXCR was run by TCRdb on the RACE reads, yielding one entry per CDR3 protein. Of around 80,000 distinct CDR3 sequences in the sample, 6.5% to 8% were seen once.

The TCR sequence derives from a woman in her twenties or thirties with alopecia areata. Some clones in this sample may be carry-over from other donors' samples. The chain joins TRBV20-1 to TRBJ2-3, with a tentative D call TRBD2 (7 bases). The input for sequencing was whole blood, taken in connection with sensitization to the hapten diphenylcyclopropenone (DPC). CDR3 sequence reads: CSAEGGAGTQYF. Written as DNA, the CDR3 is TGCAGTGCGGAAGGGGGGGCAGGTACGCAGTATTTT.